The entry that follows covers one T cell receptor (beta chain) sequence. This sample is drawn from a study of post-analysis software for immune sequencing data. Libraries were made from TCR beta cDNA, and they carried unique molecular identifiers. From the PCR reads, TCRdb called clonotypes with MiXCR, one entry per CDR3 protein. Of about 400,000 distinct CDR3 sequences in the sample, less than 40% were seen once. This sequence was found in a girl aged 10-17 years with multiple sclerosis. The sample taken for sequencing was blood.

The CDR3 DNA follows: TGCGCCAGCAGCTGGGAACGTAGCACAGATACGCAGTATTTT. This encodes CASSWERSTDTQYF. The chain is built from TRBV5-1 and TRBJ2-3; D call uncertain. The germline V gene has CDR1 SGHRS and CDR2 YFSETQ. CDR3 length: 14 residues. Trimming removed 3 bases from V and 0 bases from J, with 8 bases in between.